This is a list of T cell receptor beta chains from one sample in a study of T-cell reconstitution after alpha-beta-depleted transplantation in children. TCRdb used MiXCR to reprocess the PCR reads, holding one entry per CDR3 protein. In the table there are a few hundred thousand distinct CDR3 sequences, over 10% of which are singletons. This specimen consisted of PBMCs, mostly from graft donor cells, obtained 360 days after TCRalphabeta/CD19-depleted stem cell transplant. These receptors all stem from a male patient under 18 who had a stem cell transplant for acute myeloid leukemia, so the T cells may come from the graft donor. Both conserved end residues are part of each CDR3. A D gene is named only where the DNA matches it firmly. For some rows the clone size is stated as once, few or many, or as a class when expanded; others skip it.

clone size	D gene	V gene	J gene	CDR3 length	CDR3 protein
few	TRBD2	TRBV7-8	TRBJ2-1	18	CASSSRTGTSGTSNEQFF
NA	NA	TRBV16	TRBJ1-4	16	CASSQERRITNEKLFF
NA	TRBD2	TRBV7-2	TRBJ2-5	15	CASTLSGRGEETQYF
few	TRBD2	TRBV5-1	TRBJ2-1	20	CASSFRTSGSSHDVDNEQFF
many	NA	TRBV4-3	TRBJ2-3	13	CASSQALWDTQYF
many	NA	TRBV5-1	TRBJ2-4	15	CASSFLQGGKNIQYF
NA	NA	TRBV28	TRBJ1-2	17	CASSSTLQGLPIYGYTF
NA	NA	TRBV7-2	TRBJ2-3	13	CASTGTSWDTQYF
few	TRBD2	TRBV7-9	TRBJ2-7	15	CASSPRLASSYEQYF
few	NA	TRBV7-6	TRBJ2-7	15	CASSLKGQGFHEQYF
NA	NA	TRBV9	TRBJ2-1	15	CASSPGHLSYNEQFF
NA	TRBD2	TRBV30	TRBJ2-1	15	CACTGLARTYNEQFF
NA	NA	TRBV20-1	TRBJ2-3	13	CSARVTSTDTQYF
few	NA	TRBV29-1	TRBJ1-1	12	CSVRTLNTEAFF
few	NA	TRBV19	TRBJ2-1	13	CASSIIGPNEQFF
NA	NA	TRBV15	TRBJ2-7	15	CATSGTPLEAHEQYF
few	TRBD1	TRBV5-1	TRBJ1-2	15	CASRRDRGRDYGYTF
few	NA	TRBV4-3	TRBJ2-1	13	CASSQIRDAEQFF
NA	TRBD2	TRBV9	TRBJ2-7	16	CASSVGGLAGLSEQYF
NA	NA	TRBV11-2	TRBJ2-5	17	CASSLDGRQREGETQYF
NA	NA	TRBV5-1	TRBJ2-7	13	CASTSGSSYEQYF
NA	NA	TRBV12-3/TRBV12-4	TRBJ2-4	15	CASSLIHTGKNIQYF
many	TRBD1	TRBV29-1	TRBJ2-7	15	CSVEEMGQGLSEQYF
many	TRBD1	TRBV28	TRBJ2-7	15	CASSIGGQGSYEQYF
few	NA	TRBV6-1	TRBJ2-3	15	CASSESGHLTDTQYF
many	NA	TRBV20-1	TRBJ2-2	12	CSARTDTGELFF
NA	NA	TRBV20-1	TRBJ2-5	16	CSAATGGQLLQETQYF
many	TRBD1	TRBV7-2	TRBJ2-7	13	CASSPFRQGALYF
NA	TRBD1	TRBV29-1	TRBJ2-3	14	CTLGTAGRTDTQYF
NA	TRBD2	TRBV6-1	TRBJ2-7	15	CASRVLAGEGHEQYF
NA	NA	TRBV20-1	TRBJ1-1	13	CSALKTVGYEAFF
NA	NA	TRBV19	TRBJ2-7	13	CASSIAGVYEQYF
many	TRBD2	TRBV7-9	TRBJ2-3	15	CASSLEGGPTDTQYF
once	NA	TRBV28	TRBJ1-4	18	CASSLTGMMRTTNEKLFF
NA	NA	TRBV28	TRBJ2-7	15	CASSPNGAHSYEQYF
NA	TRBD2	TRBV29-1	TRBJ2-3	13	CSVVLRGMGTQYF
NA	TRBD2	TRBV20-1	TRBJ2-5	16	CSARATSGLGRETQYF
NA	TRBD2	TRBV27	TRBJ2-7	15	CASSPGLAALYEQYF
many	NA	TRBV24-1	TRBJ2-1	15	CATSDPGKFYNEQFF
few	NA	TRBV4-3	TRBJ2-5	17	CASSQRLLATNQETQYF
few	NA	TRBV5-1	TRBJ1-4	14	CASSSRRDNEKLFF
NA	TRBD1	TRBV12-3/TRBV12-4	TRBJ2-7	14	CASSFGTGTAEQYF
few	TRBD1	TRBV29-1	TRBJ2-7	12	CSGQGGLYEQYF
many	NA	TRBV5-1	TRBJ2-6	15	CASSLPGMGANVLTF
NA	TRBD2	TRBV27	TRBJ2-1	17	CASSLWGLAVPWDEQFF
few	NA	TRBV7-2	TRBJ1-2	14	CASSPLGRWDGYTF
many	NA	TRBV5-1	TRBJ2-3	15	CASLVSDRSTDTQYF
few	TRBD2	TRBV7-2	TRBJ2-1	15	CASSRSGLAYNEQFF
few	NA	TRBV5-1	TRBJ2-7	20	CASSLSPGSAMPRSRGEQYF
few	TRBD2	TRBV6-5	TRBJ2-7	14	CASSYLADTYEQYF
NA	NA	TRBV5-5	TRBJ1-5	15	CASSHTGWGVQPQHF
NA	NA	TRBV21-1	TRBJ2-5	15	CASSKSDRVQETQYF
few	TRBD1	TRBV5-1	TRBJ2-5	18	CASRVTGATPLKKETQYF